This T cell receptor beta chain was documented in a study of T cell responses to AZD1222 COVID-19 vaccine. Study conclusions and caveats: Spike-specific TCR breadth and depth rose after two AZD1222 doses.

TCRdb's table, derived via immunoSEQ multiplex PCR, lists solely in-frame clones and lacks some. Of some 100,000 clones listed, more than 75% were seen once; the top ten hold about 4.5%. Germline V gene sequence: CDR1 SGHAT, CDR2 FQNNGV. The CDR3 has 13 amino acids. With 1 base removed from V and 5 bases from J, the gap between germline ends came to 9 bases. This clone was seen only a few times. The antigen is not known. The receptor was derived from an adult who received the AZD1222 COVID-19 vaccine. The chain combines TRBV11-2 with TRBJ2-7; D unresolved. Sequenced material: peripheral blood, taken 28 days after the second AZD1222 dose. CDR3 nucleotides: TGTGCCAGCAGCTTAGTGGGCCAGGACGAGCAGTACTTC. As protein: CASSLVGQDEQYF. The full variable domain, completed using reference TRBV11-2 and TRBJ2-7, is EAGVAQSPRYKIIEKRQSVAFWCNPISGHATLYWYQQILGQGPKLLIQFQNNGVVDDSQLPKDRFSAERLKGVDSTLKIQPAKLEDSAVYLCASSLVGQDEQYFGPGTRLTVT.